This TCR beta chain was recorded in a study of T-cell memory formation after mild COVID-19. At the level of the study: TCR clusters showed largely donor specificity.

Of note for this clonotype: Its matching antigen is unknown.

TCRdb reprocessed the 5' RACE reads via MiXCR and lists one record per CDR3 protein. The sample contains roughly 200,000 distinct CDR3 sequences, 20% to 25% of which appear only once. J gave up 2 bases and V 4 bases, and 9 bases lay outside the gene matches. Per germline, CDR1 SEHNR and CDR2 FQNEAQ (reference sequence). There are 16 residues in the CDR3. Broader study findings: Second-wave clones reaching peak frequency on day 37 lacked confirmed SARS-CoV-2 specificity.

The sequence was obtained from an adult woman who had mild COVID-19 (a few samples of this study predate the infection). Cell type and time point are not known. The rearrangement joins TRBV7-9 to TRBJ2-3; 7 bases are a match to TRBD2. The sequencing sample was made of PBMCs or a T cell subset sorted from them (not recorded which). Here the CDR3 reads CASSSTRGGLTDTQYF. The CDR3 DNA reads as TGTGCCAGCAGCTCGACCCGGGGAGGGCTCACAGATACGCAGTATTTT.